This T cell receptor (beta chain) derives from a study of beta chain features in type 1 diabetes. Study-wide context: In age, gender and cell yields, patients were similar to healthy donors.

Germline-derived CDR1 and CDR2 are MDHEN and SYDVKM. The CDR3 loop spans 15 amino acids. V was clipped by 5 bases and J by 6 bases; unmatched bases: 5. Sequenced material consisted of expressed TCRB transcripts (all of the isolated RNA was reverse transcribed). Profiled with immunoSEQ multiplex PCR; TCRdb holds only in-frame clones, not every one. In the table there are fewer than 350,000 clones, around 7.3% of which are singletons. This clone was seen a handful of times. Antigen unknown. Findings and caveats of the study: For patients and controls alike, PCR might favor shorter templates to the same degree. All four CD4+ subsets from Type 1 diabetes patients carried moderately but significantly shorter TCRB CDR3s. Healthy donors had naive, central memory and Treg TCRB repertoires that appeared less similar than those seen among patients.

The chain employs TRBV28 and TRBJ2-1; 12 bases are a match to TRBD2. The receptor was derived from a woman under 30 in good health. Sequenced sample: central memory CD4+ T cells from blood. CDR3 protein: CASSPLAGGLNEQFF. CDR3 coding DNA: TGTGCCAGCAGTCCTCTAGCGGGGGGGCTCAATGAGCAGTTCTTC.